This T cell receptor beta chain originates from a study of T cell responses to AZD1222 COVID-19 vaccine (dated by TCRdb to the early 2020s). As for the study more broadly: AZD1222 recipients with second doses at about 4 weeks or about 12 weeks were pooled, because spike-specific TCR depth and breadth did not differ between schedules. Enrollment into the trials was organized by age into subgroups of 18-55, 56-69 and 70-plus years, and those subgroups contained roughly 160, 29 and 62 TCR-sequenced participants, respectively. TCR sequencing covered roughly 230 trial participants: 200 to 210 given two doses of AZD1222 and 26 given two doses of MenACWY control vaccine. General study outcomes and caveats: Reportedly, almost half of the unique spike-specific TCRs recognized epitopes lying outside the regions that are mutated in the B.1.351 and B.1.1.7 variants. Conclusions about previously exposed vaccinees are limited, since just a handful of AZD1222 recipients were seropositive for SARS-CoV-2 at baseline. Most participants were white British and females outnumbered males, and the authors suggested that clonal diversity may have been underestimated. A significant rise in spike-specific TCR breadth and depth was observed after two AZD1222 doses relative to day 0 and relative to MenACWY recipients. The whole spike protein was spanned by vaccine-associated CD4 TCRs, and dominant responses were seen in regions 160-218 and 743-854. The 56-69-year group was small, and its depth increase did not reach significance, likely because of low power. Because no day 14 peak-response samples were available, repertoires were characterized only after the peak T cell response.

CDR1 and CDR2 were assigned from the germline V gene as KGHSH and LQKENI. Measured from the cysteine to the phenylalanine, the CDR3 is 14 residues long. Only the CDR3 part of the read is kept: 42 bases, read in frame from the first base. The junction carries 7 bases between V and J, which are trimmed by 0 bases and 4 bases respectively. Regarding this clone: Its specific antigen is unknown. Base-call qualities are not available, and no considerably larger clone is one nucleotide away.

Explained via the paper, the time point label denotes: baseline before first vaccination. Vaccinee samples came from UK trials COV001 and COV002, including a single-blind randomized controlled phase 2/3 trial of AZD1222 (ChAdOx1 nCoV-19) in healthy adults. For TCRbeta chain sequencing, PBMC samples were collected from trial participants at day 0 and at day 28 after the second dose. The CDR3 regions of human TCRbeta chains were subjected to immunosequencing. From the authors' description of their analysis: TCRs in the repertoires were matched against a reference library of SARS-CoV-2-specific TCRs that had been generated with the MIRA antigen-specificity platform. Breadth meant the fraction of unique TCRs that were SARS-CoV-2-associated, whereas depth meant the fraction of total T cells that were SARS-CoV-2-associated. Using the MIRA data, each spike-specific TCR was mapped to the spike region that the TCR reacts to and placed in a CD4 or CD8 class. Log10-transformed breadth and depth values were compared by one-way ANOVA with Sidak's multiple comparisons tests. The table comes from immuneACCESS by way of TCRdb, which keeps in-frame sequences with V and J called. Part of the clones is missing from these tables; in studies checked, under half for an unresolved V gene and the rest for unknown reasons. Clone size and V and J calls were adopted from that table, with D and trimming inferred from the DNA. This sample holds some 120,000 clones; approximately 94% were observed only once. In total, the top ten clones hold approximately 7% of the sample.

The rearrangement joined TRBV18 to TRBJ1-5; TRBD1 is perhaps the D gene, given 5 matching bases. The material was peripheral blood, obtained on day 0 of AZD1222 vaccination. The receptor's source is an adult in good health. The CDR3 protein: CASSPPGGNQPQHF. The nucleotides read TGTGCCAGCTCACCACCGGGGGGGAATCAGCCCCAGCATTTT.